This T cell receptor beta chain was documented in a study of blood T cell repertoires in COVID-19. Study overall: Both acute and convalescent COVID-19 samples were obtained from the United States, Italy and Spain. PBMCs, B-cell-depleted T cells, or T cells provided the cDNA or gDNA that made up the material.

Original analysis: It was from reference gene primer amplification that nucleated cell counts were estimated. The data were produced by immunoSEQ multiplex PCR, yet TCRdb's version contains in-frame clones alone and is incomplete. The DNA gave D and trimming, while V, J and clone size come from that table. Among over 250,000 clones, about 88% were seen once, and the ten largest hold around 13%. Seattle-derived patients entered the study during active infection and were followed longitudinally. This clonotype originated in an older woman with COVID-19, enrolled during active disease. The sample comprised peripheral blood.

Written as DNA, the CDR3 is TGTGCCAGCAGCTTAAAAAACAGTTACGGCTACACCTTC. This codes for CASSLKNSYGYTF. This sequence joins TRBV7-8 and TRBJ1-2; no reliable D call. CDR1 SGHVS and CDR2 FQNEAQ come from the germline V gene. V lost 2 bases and J lost 8, with 12 bases in between. CDR3 length equals 13 residues.